Listed below are T cell receptor beta chains from one sample, sequenced in a study of siplizumab effects on memory and regulatory T cells. Measured with immunoSEQ multiplex PCR; TCRdb has only the in-frame clones, and not every one. The table records 90,000 to 95,000 clones, 90% to 95% of them present only once. The sequencing input was CD8+ T cells sorted from blood. These receptors originate from a human donor in good health. CDR3s include the opening cysteine and the closing phenylalanine or tryptophan. The D gene is left open where the match is weak. Clone size appears in some rows only: once, few, many, or a class for an expanded clone.

>-|-|TRBJ1-1|TRBV13
TGTGCCAGCAGCTTAGGTCTGAACACTGAAGCTTTCTTT
CASSLGLNTEAFF
>-|TRBD1|TRBJ1-1|TRBV5-1
TGCGCCAGCAGCTCAGGGACAGACACTGAAGCTTTCTTT
CASSSGTDTEAFF
>once|-|TRBJ2-3|TRBV15
TGTGCCACCAGCAGTAGGCATACTAGCACAGATACGCAGTATTTT
CATSSRHTSTDTQYF
>-|TRBD1|TRBJ2-7|TRBV30
TGTGCCTGGAGCAAGACAGGGTACGAGCAGTACTTC
CAWSKTGYEQYF
>-|-|TRBJ1-5|TRBV30
TGTGCCTGGGGTGGGAATAGCAATCAGCCCCAGCATTTT
CAWGGNSNQPQHF
>-|-|TRBJ2-7|TRBV4-1
TGCGCCAGCAGCCAAGACCCTAACTTCTACGAGCAGTACTTC
CASSQDPNFYEQYF
>-|-|TRBJ2-7|TRBV4-3
TGCGCCAGCAGCCAAGAGTGGTCTACCTCCTACGAGCAGTACTTC
CASSQEWSTSYEQYF
>-|TRBD2|TRBJ2-5|TRBV9
TGTGCCAGCAGCCCGAGCGGGAGTCAAGAGACCCAGTACTTC
CASSPSGSQETQYF
>-|TRBD1|TRBJ1-2|TRBV4-1
TGCGCCAGCAGCCAAGATCAAGGGGGCACTTACTATGGCTACACCTTC
CASSQDQGGTYYGYTF
>-|-|TRBJ2-1|TRBV2
TGTGCCAGCACTGGTGGGAATGAGCAGTTCTTC
CASTGGNEQFF
>few|TRBD2|TRBJ2-2|TRBV4-2
TGTGCCAGCAGCCAAGACCCAGCGGGGGGATTCGGCGGGGAGCTGTTTTTT
CASSQDPAGGFGGELFF
>-|TRBD2|TRBJ2-7|TRBV13
TGTGCCAGCAGCCTCGGGCTAGCGGGGACCTCCTACGAGCAGTACTTC
CASSLGLAGTSYEQYF
>-|TRBD1|TRBJ2-5|TRBV29-1
TGCAGCATCCGGACAGGGATTGGGGAGACCCAGTACTTC
CSIRTGIGETQYF